What follows describes a single T cell receptor beta chain. Its target is not known. These data originate in a study of resident and recirculating memory T cells in vitiligo. On the study more broadly: Epidermis came from shave biopsies of lesional and nonlesional sites, plus PBMCs.

Stable patients also lacked confetti depigmentation, a sign of active vitiligo. V was pared by 5 bases and J by 4 bases, with 10 bases of the junction left unmatched. CDR1 and CDR2 (germline): SGHNT, YENEEA. CDR3 size: 15 residues. The method was immunoSEQ multiplex PCR; TCRdb's version includes in-frame clones alone and lacks a portion of them. The data contain roughly 80,000 clones, about 90% of them singletons. Notes on the study in general: Non-conserved TCRs across sites and patients suggested distinct clones per lesion.

Sequencing used blood. The chain joins TRBV11-3 to TRBJ2-7, with 8 positions matching TRBD2. This receptor was obtained from a male donor with vitiligo. The CDR3 loop is CASSRGGLSPYEQYF. The CDR3 DNA follows: TGTGCCAGCAGCCGGGGGGGCCTGTCCCCGTACGAGCAGTACTTC. Together with reference TRBV11-3 and TRBJ2-7, the CDR3 gives the full variable domain: EAGVVQSPRYKIIEKKQPVAFWCNPISGHNTLYWYLQNLGQGPELLIRYENEEAVDDSQLPKDRFSAERLKGVDSTLKIQPAELGDSAVYLCASSRGGLSPYEQYFGPGTRLTVT.